This TCR beta chain was sequenced for a study of graft-versus-host responses after intestinal transplantation (dated by TCRdb to about 2021). Notes on the research overall: The transplants that recipients got were multivisceral, liver-intestinal, or isolated intestinal. Bulk TCR-beta CDR3 sequencing was used to track graft-versus-host and host-versus-graft alloreactive T cell clones in the graft, circulation and bone marrow after intestinal transplantation. Instead of going to the commercial service, samples from a few later patients were sequenced in-house on an Illumina MiSeq and processed with MiXCR. Of the roughly 26 intestinal transplant recipients enrolled in the cohort, one of whom was a retransplant, a few patients without pretransplant specimens were excluded. A peak of at least 4% donor T cells among recipient peripheral blood mononuclear cells was the definition used for donor T cell macrochimerism. Alloreactive clones were identified by sequencing pre-transplant mixed lymphocyte reaction products and comparing these products with unstimulated pre-transplant donor and recipient T cells. Anti-thymocyte globulin induction was given to all recipients, followed by maintenance tacrolimus and steroids for around three years.

Blood samples were collected up to 4 times in the first month after transplant and then at least monthly when available. Study-wide findings and limitations: High GvH to HvG T cell clonal ratios were observed in the allografts of patients with donor T cell macrochimerism. GvH clones were found in recipient bone marrow, and some of the GvH clones appeared earlier in ileal mucosa or blood, which is consistent with an intestinal mucosal origin. Early after transplant, peak levels of circulating GvH clones were associated with declines in HvG clones. Conclusions were limited by the relatively low number and heterogeneity of intestinal transplant patients.

Concerning this clone: This clone's antigen is unknown. The sample holds no much larger clone one base away, and base qualities are not on file.

The library was produced with the immunoSEQ multiplex PCR assay. For most patients, high-throughput TCR-beta CDR3 sequencing of genomic DNA was performed by Adaptive Biotechnologies. In the paper's pipeline: TCR sequencing data for 18 patients were retrieved from Adaptive's ImmunoSEQ software; three other patients were processed with MiXCR and VDJtools. CDR3 nucleotide sequences shared by donor and recipient were removed because the origin of these sequences could not be assigned. To be classed as alloreactive, a clone needed at least 2-fold expansion over unstimulated cells and a minimum CFSE-low frequency of 0.002% (template counts) or 0.001% (read counts). Mappable clones were those detected in sequenced pre-transplant spleen, lymph node, or MLR CFSE-low populations of the donor or recipient. The cumulative frequency of alloreactive clones was calculated as a percentage of all sequences, weighted by copy number. The clones in this table, taken by TCRdb from immuneACCESS, are in-frame only. Not every clone is retained; where verified, under half of the shortfall comes from an unresolved V gene, and the cause of the rest is unknown. V and J calls plus clone size are reproduced from that table; the DNA served to infer D and trimming. For this sample there are 95,000 to 100,000 clones; roughly 86% appear just once. About 1.5% of the sample lies in the top ten.

CDR1 is given as SGHVS and CDR2 as FNYEAQ, both from the germline V gene. Clipping removes 5 bases from V and 3 bases from J, with 9 as the unmatched junction base count. The CDR3 covers 15 residues, taking in both the cysteine and the phenylalanine. The kept DNA is CDR3 alone, 45 bases in frame from the first base. The origin of this receptor is a human patient who received an intestinal transplant, so some T cells may come from the graft donor. Recombination connected TRBV7-6 to TRBJ1-2, with 7 junctional bases fitting TRBD1. The sample was PBMCs, taken 255 days after intestinal transplant. For the CDR3, the sequence is CASSMDRRPHYGYTF. Here is the DNA: TGTGCCAGCAGCATGGACAGGCGCCCGCACTATGGCTACACCTTC.